Listed here are 23 T cell receptor beta chains from one sample, sequenced in a study of CD8 T cells in ankylosing spondylitis. TCRdb redid the calling of the 5' RACE reads with MiXCR, one entry per CDR3 protein. The sample carries some 90,000 distinct CDR3 sequences, 27% recorded once. The specimen sequenced was blood, either unsorted or a sorted T cell fraction (not recorded which). Receptors were obtained from a male donor with ankylosing spondylitis or in good health (not recorded which).

This clonotype was picked up many times. V usage is TRBV5-5 and J usage is TRBJ2-5; D may be TRBD2 (6 bases). Germline V gene lookup returns CDR1 SGHKS and CDR2 YYEKEE (reference sequence). Trimming stripped 1 base from V and 4 bases from J, with 11 bases between. The CDR3 has 14 residues. CDR3 residues: CASSLRRGGETQYF. CDR3 in DNA: TGTGCCAGCAGCTTGAGGAGGGGTGGAGAGACCCAGTACTTC.

The rearrangement links TRBV7-8 to TRBJ2-3; no firm D call. V was trimmed by 9 bases and J by 1 base, leaving 20 bases between them. Germline CDR1 is SGHVS and CDR2 is FQNEAQ. The CDR3 covers 16 residues. The CDR3 coding sequence is TGTGCCAGTCCTGGTCAGCCTTTCGGTCGCACAGATACGCAGTATTTT. It translates to CASPGQPFGRTDTQYF.

This clonotype occurred a few times. The rearrangement links TRBV7-3 to TRBJ2-1; 9 bases align to TRBD1. Germline assignment: CDR1 SGHTA and CDR2 FQGTGA. V was pared by 1 base and J by 6 bases, with 4 bases of the junction left unmatched. The CDR3 length is 15 residues. The DNA for the CDR3 is TGTGCCAGCAGCTTAATGGGACAGGGCTTCAATGAGCAGTTCTTC. Residues: CASSLMGQGFNEQFF. Looking up the rest from reference TRBV7-3 and TRBJ2-1 gives the full variable domain: GAGVSQTPSNKVTEKGKYVELRCDPISGHTALYWYRQSLGQGPEFLIYFQGTGAADDSGLPNDRFFAVRPEGSVSTLKIQRTERGDSAVYLCASSLMGQGFNEQFFGPGTRLTVL.

This chain connects TRBV19 to TRBJ2-3, with D possibly matching TRBD2 (5 bases). The germline V gene has CDR1 LNHDA and CDR2 SQIVND (reference sequence). V lost 0 bases and J 5 bases, leaving 12 bases between the germline ends. This CDR3 spans 15 amino acids. As DNA, the CDR3 is TGTGCCAGTAGTATAGAGGGCCGGGATCTAGATACGCAGTATTTT. Amino acid sequence: CASSIEGRDLDTQYF.

This clonotype has more than one count but fewer than ten. The chain uses TRBV5-1 and TRBJ2-1, with 7 positions matching TRBD1. This CDR3 is built from 16 residues. The germline V gene has CDR1 SGHRS and CDR2 YFSETQ. Trimming removed 0 bases from V and 5 bases from J; junction bases left unmatched: 8. DNA for the CDR3: TGCGCCAGCAGCTTGGGTGGGACAGCTCACGACAATGAGCAGTTCTTC. It is translated as CASSLGGTAHDNEQFF.

The genes are TRBV5-6 and TRBJ2-7; TRBD2 agrees at 8 bases. The V segment lost 4 bases and the J segment 4 bases; nucleotides outside the gene matches: 7. Germline CDR1 is SGHDT and CDR2 is YYEEEE. The CDR3 totals 14 residues. CDR3 sequence reads: CASSLPGGRYEQYF. For the CDR3, the DNA is TGTGCCAGCAGCCTACCGGGCGGGAGGTACGAGCAGTACTTC.

This chain uses TRBV10-3 with TRBJ2-1, with D maybe TRBD1 (6 bases). The CDR3 sequence is 13 residues long. Trimming shortened V by 0 bases and J by 8 bases, and 8 bases separated the two germline ends. CDR1 and CDR2 (germline): ENHRY, SYGVKD. The CDR3: CAISESQGYEQFF. The CDR3 region has the DNA TGTGCCATCAGTGAGTCGCAGGGGTATGAGCAGTTCTTC.

The V gene is TRBV7-9, the J gene TRBJ2-7; TRBD1 or TRBD2 may be the D gene (5 bases each). The V and J ends lost 11 bases and 3 bases respectively, with 11 bases between them. The CDR3 loop spans 11 amino acids. Per germline, CDR1 SEHNR and CDR2 FQNEAQ (reference sequence). In DNA form, the CDR3 reads TGTGCCTCGGGGCTCCTCTACGAGCAGTACTTC. Its protein is CASGLLYEQYF.

This clonotype was seen a few times. V and J are TRBV12-3 or TRBV12-4 and TRBJ2-7, with 8 bases fitting TRBD1. Trimming cost V 6 bases and J 3 bases; bases outside gene matches: 10. CDR3 length: 15 amino acids. The CDR3 reads CASRVQWGQDYEQYF. CDR3 nucleotides: TGTGCCAGCAGAGTACAGTGGGGACAGGACTACGAGCAGTACTTC.

This clonotype was detected a few times. This chain uses TRBV7-9 with TRBJ1-1; D may be TRBD1 (6 bases). Deletions cut 1 base from V and 3 bases from J, with 9 bases between. This CDR3 comprises 14 residues. CDR1 and CDR2 (germline): SEHNR, FQNEAQ (reference sequence). The CDR3, as DNA: TGTGCCAGCAGCTTAGAAGGGGGAGACACTGAAGCTTTCTTT. Protein: CASSLEGGDTEAFF.

The chain uses TRBV12-3 or TRBV12-4 and TRBJ1-5; 9 bases align to TRBD1. The CDR3 runs 16 residues. V lost 5 bases and J lost 3; bases outside the gene matches: 8. CDR3 DNA sequence: TGTGCCAGCAGTGCGGACAGGGGAGTTAACAATCAGCCCCAGCATTTT. Translation: CASSADRGVNNQPQHF.

The chain carries TRBV12-3 or TRBV12-4 and TRBJ2-3, with D possibly being TRBD2 (5 bases). V lost 1 base, J lost 0 bases, and 11 bases lay in between. The CDR3 spans 16 residues. CDR3 amino acids: CASSLGTQISTDTQYF. The CDR3 DNA is TGTGCCAGCAGTTTAGGGACTCAGATTAGCACAGATACGCAGTATTTT.

The table lists this clonotype with many counts. This rearrangement joins TRBV29-1 to TRBJ2-1; 7 bases agree with TRBD1. Unmatched junction bases numbered 12, after V lost 7 bases and J lost 3 bases. This CDR3 has 15 residues. From germline, CDR1 is SQVTM and CDR2 ANQGSEA. CDR3 residues: CSDRDSARVYNEQFF. Written as DNA, the CDR3 is TGCAGCGACCGGGACAGCGCGAGAGTCTACAATGAGCAGTTCTTC.

The V and J genes are TRBV12-3 or TRBV12-4 and TRBJ2-2; 12 nucleotides match TRBD2. J was trimmed by 3 bases and V by 6 bases; bases with no gene match: 2. The CDR3 has 15 amino acids. The CDR3 is CASRRTSGDTGELFF. The DNA of the CDR3 is TGTGCCAGCAGGAGGACTAGCGGGGACACCGGGGAGCTGTTTTTT.

V and J are TRBV20-1 and TRBJ2-5; 9 nucleotides match TRBD1. Germline loops: CDR1 DFQATT, CDR2 SNEGSKA (reference sequence). This CDR3 region has 13 residues. The V segment lost 6 bases and the J segment 5 bases; nucleotides outside the gene matches: 7. CDR3 DNA: TGCAGTGCCCCGACAGGGGGTTGGGAGACCCAGTACTTC. Its translation is CSAPTGGWETQYF.

Many counts were recorded for this clonotype. The chain couples TRBV20-1 to TRBJ1-5; D unresolved. In germline, CDR1 is DFQATT, CDR2 SNEGSKA (reference sequence). Trimming removed 1 base from V and 5 bases from J, with 6 bases in between. The CDR3 totals 12 residues. CDR3 DNA sequence: TGCAGTGCTAGAGTCGGCGATCAGCCCCAGCATTTT. This translates into CSARVGDQPQHF.

The chain combines TRBV12-3 or TRBV12-4 with TRBJ2-2; no clear D. This CDR3 region has 11 residues. V dropped 6 bases and J dropped 6 bases, with 5 bases sitting between them. The CDR3 DNA reads as TGTGCCAGCAGCCGGCCCGGGGAGCTGTTTTTT. The encoded protein is CASSRPGELFF.

The rearrangement links TRBV29-1 to TRBJ2-7; D remains ambiguous. V was clipped by 4 bases and J by 3 bases, with 7 bases between them. CDR1 and CDR2 (germline): SQVTM, ANQGSEA. The CDR3 has 11 residues. The CDR3 region is CSVVDGYEQYF. The CDR3 nucleotides read TGCAGCGTTGTCGACGGCTACGAGCAGTACTTC.

The chain links TRBV2 to TRBJ2-7; 7 bases map to TRBD1. CDR3 length: 12 amino acids. Germline-derived CDR1 and CDR2 are SNHLY and FYNNEI. The V gene end was trimmed by 3 bases and the J gene end by 6 bases; junction bases not matched to a gene: 2. CDR3 protein: CASSEYRGEQYF. CDR3 nucleotides: TGTGCCAGCAGTGAGTACAGGGGCGAGCAGTACTTC.

This clonotype has a count of ten or more. This sequence joins TRBV6-5 and TRBJ2-3; D not resolved. The CDR3 extends over 11 amino acids. Trimming took 2 bases from V and 6 from J, leaving 3 bases between them. CDR1 is MNHEY, CDR2 SVGAGI, per germline. The CDR3 nucleotides are TGTGCCAGCAGTTACATGGATACGCAGTATTTT. This codes for CASSYMDTQYF.

This chain uses TRBV5-1 with TRBJ1-1; D not certain. Germline V gene data show CDR1 as SGHRS and CDR2 as YFSETQ. Deletions cut 3 bases from V and 3 bases from J, with 12 bases between. The CDR3 loop spans 14 amino acids. The CDR3 nucleotides read TGCGCCAGCAGCTATAGTGAGGGAGACACTGAAGCTTTCTTT. It codes for CASSYSEGDTEAFF.

There are many counts of this clonotype. The chain combines TRBV12-3 or TRBV12-4 with TRBJ1-2; D is unclear. V was cut by 6 bases and J by 8 bases, with 28 bases left in between. The CDR3 is 17 residues long. The CDR3 spells CASSPRTDTSPSRGYTF. Here the CDR3 DNA reads TGTGCCAGCAGCCCTAGGACGGATACTTCCCCCAGTCGGGGCTACACCTTC.

The chain has TRBV5-1 and TRBJ2-1; 8 bases are a match to TRBD2. This CDR3 spans 18 amino acids. Looked up from germline, CDR1 is SGHRS and CDR2 is YFSETQ. The junction had 13 bases not matched to a gene; V was cut back by 0 bases and J by 5 bases. The CDR3: CASSLDGATGGVDNEQFF. Here the CDR3 DNA reads TGCGCCAGCAGCTTGGATGGTGCTACGGGAGGGGTTGACAATGAGCAGTTCTTC.